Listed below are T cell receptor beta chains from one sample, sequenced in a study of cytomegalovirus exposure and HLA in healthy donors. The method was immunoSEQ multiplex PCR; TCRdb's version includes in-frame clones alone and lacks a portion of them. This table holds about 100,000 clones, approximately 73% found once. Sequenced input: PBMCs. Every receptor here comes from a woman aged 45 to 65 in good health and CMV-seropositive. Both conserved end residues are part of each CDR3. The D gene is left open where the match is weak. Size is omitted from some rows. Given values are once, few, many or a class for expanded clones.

DNA: TGTGCCAGCAGTGATTACCAGGGGGATAATTCACCCCTCCACTTT
CDR3: CASSDYQGDNSPLHF
V: TRBV25-1
size: NA
D: TRBD1
J: TRBJ1-6

DNA: TGTGCCAGTAGCCGACAGGGCAGGGGAGAGTATGAGCAGTTCTTC
CDR3: CASSRQGRGEYEQFF
V: TRBV19
size: NA
D: TRBD1
J: TRBJ2-1

DNA: TGTGCCAGCAGCTTAGTTGCCAGTGGAGGTGGGGTCACTGAAGCTTTCTTT
CDR3: CASSLVASGGGVTEAFF
V: TRBV11-2
size: NA
D: NA
J: TRBJ1-1

DNA: TGTGCCAGCAGTTTAGACAGCACGCAGTATTTT
CDR3: CASSLDSTQYF
V: TRBV27
size: NA
D: NA
J: TRBJ2-3

DNA: TGTGCCAGCTTTAGACAGTCCACGAGCAATCAGCCCCAGCATTTT
CDR3: CASFRQSTSNQPQHF
V: TRBV6-1
size: NA
D: NA
J: TRBJ1-5

DNA: TGCGCCAGCAGCTTGGGCGGGCAGGGGGCCTCCTACGAGCAGTACTTC
CDR3: CASSLGGQGASYEQYF
V: TRBV5-1
size: NA
D: TRBD1
J: TRBJ2-7

DNA: TGTGCCAGTAGTATAGATCGTAAGACTAGCGACATCAATGAGCAGTTCTTC
CDR3: CASSIDRKTSDINEQFF
V: TRBV19
size: NA
D: TRBD2
J: TRBJ2-1

DNA: TGTGCCAGCAGCTCCGCGTTGGGACCCGGCGGGAGGGAGACCCAGTACTTC
CDR3: CASSSALGPGGRETQYF
V: TRBV7-9
size: NA
D: TRBD2
J: TRBJ2-5

DNA: TGTGCCAGCAGCGAAACAGGAACAGCTAACTATGGCTACACCTTC
CDR3: CASSETGTANYGYTF
V: TRBV2
size: NA
D: NA
J: TRBJ1-2

DNA: TGTGCCAGTAGTTCTGACAGGGGGAGCAATCAGCCCCAGCATTTT
CDR3: CASSSDRGSNQPQHF
V: TRBV19
size: NA
D: TRBD1
J: TRBJ1-5

DNA: TGTGCCAGCAGCCATCCCGACAGGGGGAAGGGCAATGAGCAGTTCTTC
CDR3: CASSHPDRGKGNEQFF
V: TRBV4-2
size: once
D: TRBD1
J: TRBJ2-1

DNA: TGTGCCATCAGCCAACGACAGGACGGACACGAGCAGTACTTC
CDR3: CAISQRQDGHEQYF
V: TRBV10-3
size: NA
D: NA
J: TRBJ2-7

DNA: TGTGCCACCAGAGACACTTTGAACACTGAAGCTTTCTTT
CDR3: CATRDTLNTEAFF
V: TRBV6-5
size: NA
D: NA
J: TRBJ1-1

DNA: TGTGCCAGCCGCCCCGGGAACACTGAAGCTTTCTTT
CDR3: CASRPGNTEAFF
V: TRBV6-5
size: NA
D: NA
J: TRBJ1-1

DNA: TGTGCCATCAGTGAGCCGGGAGGGGGGCATAGCTCCTACGAGCAGTACTTC
CDR3: CAISEPGGGHSSYEQYF
V: TRBV10-3
size: few
D: TRBD2
J: TRBJ2-7

DNA: TGTGCCAGCAGTTACTCGAGGGGGGGCGCGGGAGAGACCCAGTACTTC
CDR3: CASSYSRGGAGETQYF
V: TRBV6-5
size: NA
D: NA
J: TRBJ2-5

DNA: TGTGCCAGTAGCAGTGGGAGGAACACTGAAGCTTTCTTT
CDR3: CASSSGRNTEAFF
V: TRBV19
size: once
D: NA
J: TRBJ1-1

DNA: TGTGCCAGCAATACAGGGGGCACAGATACGCAGTATTTT
CDR3: CASNTGGTDTQYF
V: TRBV9
size: NA
D: TRBD1
J: TRBJ2-3

DNA: TGTGCCAGCAGCCGGGGATGGGGACAGGGTAGGGTAGAGACCCAGTACTTC
CDR3: CASSRGWGQGRVETQYF
V: TRBV4-2
size: NA
D: TRBD1
J: TRBJ2-5

DNA: TGCGCCAGCAGCCACGGAGAGACCCAGTACTTC
CDR3: CASSHGETQYF
V: TRBV4-1
size: NA
D: NA
J: TRBJ2-5

DNA: TGTGCCAGCAGTCCTGGACAGGCGAGCTCCTACGAGCAGTACTTC
CDR3: CASSPGQASSYEQYF
V: TRBV6-1
size: NA
D: TRBD1
J: TRBJ2-7

DNA: TGTGCCAGCAGCGACCTAGCGGGAGGACCCTACAATGAGCAGTTCTTC
CDR3: CASSDLAGGPYNEQFF
V: TRBV9
size: NA
D: TRBD2
J: TRBJ2-1

DNA: TGCGCCAGCAGCCCGGGACTAGACACAGATGCGCAGTATTTT
CDR3: CASSPGLDTDAQYF
V: TRBV5-1
size: once
D: TRBD2
J: TRBJ2-3

DNA: TGTGCCAGCAGCTTAAAAGGGACAGAAGAGACCCAGTACTTC
CDR3: CASSLKGTEETQYF
V: TRBV5-4
size: NA
D: TRBD1
J: TRBJ2-5

DNA: TGTGCCAGCAGCGTAGGAGGCCTAGGAAACACCATATATTTT
CDR3: CASSVGGLGNTIYF
V: TRBV9
size: NA
D: NA
J: TRBJ1-3

DNA: TGTGCCAGCAGAGGGGCGCTGATTAACTATGGCTACACCTTC
CDR3: CASRGALINYGYTF
V: TRBV2
size: NA
D: NA
J: TRBJ1-2

DNA: TGTGCCAGCGATTTGGGGAGGGCAGATACGCAGTATTTT
CDR3: CASDLGRADTQYF
V: TRBV2
size: once
D: TRBD2
J: TRBJ2-3

DNA: TGTGCCAGCTCACCACCGGAGGGAGCGCAGTATTTT
CDR3: CASSPPEGAQYF
V: TRBV18
size: NA
D: NA
J: TRBJ2-3

DNA: TGTGCCAGCAGCGCCGGGACAGGGTCGTACGAGCAGTACTTC
CDR3: CASSAGTGSYEQYF
V: TRBV7-9
size: NA
D: TRBD1
J: TRBJ2-7

DNA: TGTGCCAGCAGCTTAGCGAGGACAGGGACCGGGGAGCTGTTTTTT
CDR3: CASSLARTGTGELFF
V: TRBV7-9
size: NA
D: TRBD1
J: TRBJ2-2

DNA: TGTGCCAGCTCACCACAGCGACAGGGGCTCACAGATACGCAGTATTTT
CDR3: CASSPQRQGLTDTQYF
V: TRBV18
size: NA
D: TRBD1
J: TRBJ2-3

DNA: TGTGCCAGTAGTATCGAGGCCCCCAGTTCTCAGCCCCAGCATTTT
CDR3: CASSIEAPSSQPQHF
V: TRBV19
size: NA
D: NA
J: TRBJ1-5

DNA: TGTGCCAGCAGCCCCGGGACAGGGGGCGTTAACTATGGCTACACCTTC
CDR3: CASSPGTGGVNYGYTF
V: TRBV5-6
size: NA
D: TRBD1
J: TRBJ1-2

DNA: TGTGCCAGCACCCCCGGGCGGGGTTACAATGAGCAGTTCTTC
CDR3: CASTPGRGYNEQFF
V: TRBV2
size: NA
D: NA
J: TRBJ2-1

DNA: TGTGCCATCAGTGACAGAAATCAGCCCCAGCATTTT
CDR3: CAISDRNQPQHF
V: TRBV10-3
size: few
D: NA
J: TRBJ1-5

DNA: TGTGCCTGGAGTCCCCCGGACAGGGTAGTCGATGAGCAGTTCTTC
CDR3: CAWSPPDRVVDEQFF
V: TRBV30
size: once
D: TRBD1
J: TRBJ2-1